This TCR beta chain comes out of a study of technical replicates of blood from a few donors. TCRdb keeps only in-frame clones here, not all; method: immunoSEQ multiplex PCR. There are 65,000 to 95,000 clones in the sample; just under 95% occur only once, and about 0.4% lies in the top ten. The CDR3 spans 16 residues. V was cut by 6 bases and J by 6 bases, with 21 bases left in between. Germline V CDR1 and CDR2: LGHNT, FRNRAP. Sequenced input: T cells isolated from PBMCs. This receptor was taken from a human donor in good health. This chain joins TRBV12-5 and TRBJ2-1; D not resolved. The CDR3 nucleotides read TGTGCTAGTGGCTGCCGGGTCCCCTACGACCCCAATGAGCAGTTCTTC. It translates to CASGCRVPYDPNEQFF. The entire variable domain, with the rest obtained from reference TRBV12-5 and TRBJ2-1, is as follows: DARVTQTPRHKVTEMGQEVTMRCQPILGHNTVFWYRQTMMQGLELLAYFRNRAPLDDSGMPKDRFSAEMPDATLATLKIQPSEPRDSAVYFCASGCRVPYDPNEQFFGPGTRLTVL.